Listed here are 17 T cell receptor beta chains from one sample, sequenced in a study of blood T cell repertoires in COVID-19. Sequencing used immunoSEQ multiplex PCR; TCRdb keeps in-frame clones, though not all of them. Of 150,000 to 200,000 clones in the sample, roughly 88% were seen once. The sequenced sample was PBMCs or T cells enriched from blood (not recorded which). The receptor set was obtained from a man in his 70s who had been exposed to COVID-19.

The V call is TRBV5-4, the J call TRBJ1-1; D perhaps matches TRBD1 (6 bases). Germline CDR1 is SGHNT and CDR2 is YYREEE (reference sequence). Trimming left V 2 bases short and J 0 bases short, with 20 bases between. This CDR3 has 18 amino acids. CDR3: CASSFRAGGGPMNTEAFF. The CDR3 DNA reads as TGTGCCAGCAGCTTTAGAGCCGGCGGGGGCCCTATGAACACTGAAGCTTTCTTT.

The chain uses TRBV7-2 and TRBJ2-1; 8 bases align to TRBD1. The CDR3 is 15 residues long. Per the germline V gene, CDR1 is SGHTA and CDR2 is FQGNSA. Trimming cost V 4 bases and J 7 bases; bases outside gene matches: 9. The CDR3 is CASSSSGTGFNEQFF. The CDR3 DNA follows: TGTGCCAGCAGCTCATCCGGGACAGGTTTTAATGAGCAGTTCTTC.

The count of this clone is one. The chain links TRBV7-8 to TRBJ2-5; 10 positions match TRBD2. Per the germline V gene, CDR1 is SGHVS and CDR2 is FQNEAQ. This CDR3 is built from 15 residues. V shed 3 bases and J 4 bases; nucleotides not matched to a gene: 5. CDR3 loop: CASSFLSSGGETQYF. The CDR3 bases are TGTGCCAGCAGCTTTCTGTCTAGCGGGGGAGAGACCCAGTACTTC.

DNA for the CDR3: TGTGCCAGCAGCCAAGATCGCGGGGGGGAACTAAGGGAGACCCAGTACTTC. Its translation is CASSQDRGGELRETQYF. The chain combines TRBV3-1 (or the pseudogene TRBV3-2) with TRBJ2-5; the match to TRBD2 covers 9 bases. V dropped 0 bases and J dropped 5; count of bases not matched to a gene: 10. The CDR3 totals 17 residues. The germline V gene has CDR1 LGHDT and CDR2 YNNKEL (reference sequence).

CDR3 nucleotide sequence: TGTGCCAGCAGCCCAACAGGGGGCCGGGGCACAGATACGCAGTATTTT. Translating gives CASSPTGGRGTDTQYF. This sequence joins TRBV7-9 and TRBJ2-3, with 9 bases that match TRBD1. Trimming took 5 bases from V and 1 from J; bases not matched to a gene: 7. This CDR3 spans 16 amino acids. The germline gives CDR1 SEHNR, CDR2 FQNEAQ (reference sequence).

This chain connects TRBV7-9 to TRBJ1-3; weak D call: TRBD1 (6 bases). Germline V lookup: CDR1 SEHNR, CDR2 FQNEAQ (reference sequence). The CDR3 extends over 14 amino acids. The V gene lost 5 bases and the J gene lost 0 bases, with 8 bases spanning the gap. The CDR3 nucleotides read TGTGCCAGCAGCCCGACAGGCTCTGGAAACACCATATATTTT. Its translation is CASSPTGSGNTIYF.

This clone has only one observation. V is TRBV5-1 and J is TRBJ2-3, with D perhaps TRBD2 (5 bases). The CDR3 loop spans 16 amino acids. Trimming removed 0 bases at V and 0 bases at J, with 11 bases between. Germline V lookup: CDR1 SGHRS, CDR2 YFSETQ. The CDR3 DNA reads as TGCGCCAGCAGCTTGGAAAGCGGTGCTAGCACAGATACGCAGTATTTT. Its protein product is CASSLESGASTDTQYF. Full variable domain (remainder filled in from reference TRBV5-1 and TRBJ2-3): KAGVTQTPRYLIKTRGQQVTLSCSPISGHRSVSWYQQTPGQGLQFLFEYFSETQRNKGNFPGRFSGRQFSNSRSEMNVSTLELGDSALYLCASSLESGASTDTQYFGPGTRLTVL.

This clone showed up just once. The chain has TRBV14 and TRBJ1-4, with D maybe TRBD1 (6 bases). The V gene's germline CDR1 is SGHDN and CDR2 FVKESK. Trimming pared 1 base from V and 5 bases from J, leaving 14 bases between. The CDR3 has 16 residues. CDR3 sequence reads: CASSQVANRVNEKLFF. CDR3 nucleotides: TGTGCCAGCAGCCAAGTTGCAAACAGGGTGAATGAAAAACTGTTTTTT.

This clone was observed a few times. V is TRBV6-5 and J is TRBJ1-6, with a weak D call TRBD1 (5 bases). Germline lookup yields CDR1 MNHEY and CDR2 SVGAGI. V dropped 10 bases and J dropped 10 bases, with 23 bases sitting between them. This CDR3 is 15 amino acids long. For the CDR3, the DNA is TGTGCCACACGAAGACGGGACCGGGAGAAGTCACCCCTCCACTTT. Its protein is CATRRRDREKSPLHF.

The rearrangement joins TRBV7-2 to TRBJ2-7; D is perhaps TRBD2 (7 bases). V dropped 5 bases and J dropped 3 bases, with 20 bases sitting between them. The CDR3 extends over 16 amino acids. The germline V gene encodes CDR1 SGHTA and CDR2 FQGNSA. The CDR3 here is CASSPGGGRSFYEQYF. CDR3 DNA: TGTGCCAGCAGCCCCGGGGGCGGGAGAAGTTTCTACGAGCAGTACTTC.

The chain couples TRBV9 to TRBJ1-6, with TRBD1 matching over 8 bases. Germline assignment: CDR1 SGDLS and CDR2 YYNGEE. This CDR3 region has 15 residues. The junction had 3 bases not matched to a gene; V was cut back by 0 bases and J by 7 bases. In DNA, the CDR3 is TGTGCCAGCAGCGTAGGTTGGGACAGGAATTCACCCCTCCACTTT. Translating gives CASSVGWDRNSPLHF.

The count of this clone is one. The V call is TRBV6-5, the J call TRBJ1-5; D might be TRBD1 (5 bases). V gave up 4 bases and J gave up 6 bases, with 10 bases separating them. Looked up from germline, CDR1 is MNHEY and CDR2 is SVGAGI. The CDR3 spans 13 residues. This chain's CDR3 is CASSLGEGQPQHF. CDR3 nucleotide sequence: TGTGCCAGCAGTTTGGGGGAGGGTCAGCCCCAGCATTTT.

V is TRBV2 and J is TRBJ2-1, with TRBD2 identical over 8 bases. V was clipped by 6 bases and J by 5 bases; unmatched bases: 9. Germline V gene data show CDR1 as SNHLY and CDR2 as FYNNEI. This CDR3 has 15 residues. Here the CDR3 reads CASRLAGTPNNEQFF. In DNA, the CDR3 is TGTGCCAGCAGGTTAGCGGGAACCCCCAACAATGAGCAGTTCTTC.

CDR3 coding DNA: TGTGCCAGCAGTTTGGAGGGCGTAATCATAGAGACCCAGTACTTC. Its protein is CASSLEGVIIETQYF. The V and J genes are TRBV28 and TRBJ2-5; D is perhaps TRBD2 (6 bases). The CDR3 covers 15 residues. Germline V gene lookup returns CDR1 MDHEN and CDR2 SYDVKM. V gave up 3 bases and J gave up 4 bases, with 15 bases separating them. Full variable domain (outside the CDR3, taken from reference TRBV28 and TRBJ2-5): DVKVTQSSRYLVKRTGEKVFLECVQDMDHENMFWYRQDPGLGLRLIYFSYDVKMKEKGDIPEGYSVSREKKERFSLILESASTNQTSMYLCASSLEGVIIETQYFGPGTRLLVL.

This clone was counted a single time. The J gene is TRBJ1-2, the V gene TRBV6-1, with D unresolved. Trimming pared 2 bases from V and 4 bases from J, leaving 8 bases between. The CDR3 runs 13 residues. The germline gives CDR1 MNHNS, CDR2 SASEGT. The CDR3 protein is CASSEWAGYGYTF. The CDR3 nucleotides are TGTGCCAGCAGTGAATGGGCAGGCTATGGCTACACCTTC.

The chain links TRBV6-5 to TRBJ1-4; TRBD1 matches 7 bases. The CDR3 is 14 residues long. Germline-derived CDR1 and CDR2 are MNHEY and SVGAGI. J gave up 4 bases and V 5 bases, and 4 bases lay outside the gene matches. The CDR3 DNA reads TGTGCCAGCAGTACGGGACAGAATAATGAAAAACTGTTTTTT. This gives the protein CASSTGQNNEKLFF.

The rearrangement uses TRBV7-8 and TRBJ1-5; no definite D call. The CDR3 runs to 15 residues. Trimming took 1 base from V and 2 from J, leaving 9 bases between them. Germline V gives CDR1 SGHVS, CDR2 FQNEAQ. The CDR3 here is CASSLDGNGNQPQHF. DNA of the CDR3: TGTGCCAGCAGCTTAGACGGGAACGGCAATCAGCCCCAGCATTTT.